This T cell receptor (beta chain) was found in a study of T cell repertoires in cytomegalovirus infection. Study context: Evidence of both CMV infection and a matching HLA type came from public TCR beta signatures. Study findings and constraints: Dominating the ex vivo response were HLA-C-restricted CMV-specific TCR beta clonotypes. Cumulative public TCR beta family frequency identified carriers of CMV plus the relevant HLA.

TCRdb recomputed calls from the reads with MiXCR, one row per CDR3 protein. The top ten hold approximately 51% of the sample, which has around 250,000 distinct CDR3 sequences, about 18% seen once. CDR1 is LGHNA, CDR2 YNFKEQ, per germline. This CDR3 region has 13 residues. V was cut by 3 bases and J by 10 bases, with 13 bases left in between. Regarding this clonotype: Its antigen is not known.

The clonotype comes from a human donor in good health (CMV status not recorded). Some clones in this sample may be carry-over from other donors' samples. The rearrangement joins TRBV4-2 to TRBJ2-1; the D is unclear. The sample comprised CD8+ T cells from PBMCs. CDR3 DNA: TGTGCCAGCAGCCAGTCTTTGACCCGAGAGCAGTTCTTC. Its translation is CASSQSLTREQFF.